This is a list of T cell receptor beta chains from one sample in a study of T cell responses to AZD1222 COVID-19 vaccine. Profiled with immunoSEQ multiplex PCR; TCRdb holds only in-frame clones, not every one. The repertoire consists of about 140,000 clones, with more than 80% occurring once and the leading ten covering about 7.5%. The sample in question was peripheral blood, obtained 28 days after the second dose of the MenACWY control vaccine. All receptors come from an adult who received the MenACWY meningococcal vaccine as a control. CDR3s leave out the opening cysteine and the closing phenylalanine or tryptophan.

>TRBV6-1|TRBJ2-2
ASSEYSTNTGELF
>TRBV3-1/TRBV3-2|TRBJ2-2
ASSQAPTVAGDTGELF
>TRBV4-3|TRBJ1-5
ASSQDRVGGNQPQH
>TRBV12-5|TRBJ2-2
ASGLASGTNTGELF
>TRBV28|TRBJ1-2
ASRLTGSYGYT
>TRBV5-1|TRBJ2-2
ASSSGGGDTGELF
>TRBV28|TRBJ2-3
ASSPTSGRSTDTQY
>TRBV3-1/TRBV3-2|TRBJ2-3
ASSQSGAADTQY
>TRBV20-1|TRBJ1-4
SASSENEKLF
>TRBV5-3|TRBJ1-4
ARSLPDRGSDEKLF
>TRBV5-6|TRBJ2-2
ASSPIGTSGMELF
>TRBV14|TRBJ2-7
ASSHSPPDGYEQY
>TRBV19|TRBJ1-1
ASTPRQGLNTEAF
>TRBV27|TRBJ1-4
ASSQFQGFSTNEKLF
>TRBV25-1|TRBJ1-3
ASRQGSGNTIY
>TRBV3-1/TRBV3-2|TRBJ2-7
ASSQQGTYEQY
>TRBV28|TRBJ2-7
ASTLGAGEQY
>TRBV5-1|TRBJ2-7
ASSLVGGSTYEQY
>TRBV28|TRBJ1-5
ASTFRPFSNQPQH
>TRBV6-2/TRBV6-3|TRBJ2-5
ASSSPGTWGETQY
>TRBV11-2|TRBJ2-2
ASSAGTRNTGELF
>TRBV19|TRBJ2-2
ASSSLPGTGTGELF
>TRBV10-3|TRBJ1-1
ATEGQGMNTEAF
>TRBV7-2|TRBJ1-4
ASSRTQGTNEKLF
>TRBV6-4|TRBJ1-2
ASSDRGQGHGGYT
>TRBV6-5|TRBJ2-7
ASKTGAQENYEQY
>TRBV7-6|TRBJ1-3
ASSQQVSGNTIY
>TRBV2|TRBJ1-3
ASDTRSGNTIY
>TRBV2|TRBJ1-1
ASSETRGGAEAF